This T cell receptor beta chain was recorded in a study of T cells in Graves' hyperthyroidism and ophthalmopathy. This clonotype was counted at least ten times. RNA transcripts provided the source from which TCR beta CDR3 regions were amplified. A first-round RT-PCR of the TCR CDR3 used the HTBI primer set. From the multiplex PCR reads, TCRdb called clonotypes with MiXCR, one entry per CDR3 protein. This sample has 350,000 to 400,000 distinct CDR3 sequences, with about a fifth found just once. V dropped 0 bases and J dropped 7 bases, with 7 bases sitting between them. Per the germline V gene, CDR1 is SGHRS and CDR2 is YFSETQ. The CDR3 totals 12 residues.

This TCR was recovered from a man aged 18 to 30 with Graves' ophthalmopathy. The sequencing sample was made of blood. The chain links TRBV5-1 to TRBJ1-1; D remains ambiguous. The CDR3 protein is CASSLDGFEAFF. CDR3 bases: TGCGCCAGCAGCTTGGATGGATTTGAAGCTTTCTTT.